What follows describes a single T cell receptor (beta chain). Germline V gene lookup returns CDR1 SQVTM and CDR2 ANQGSEA. Trimming removed 2 bases at V and 6 bases at J, with 10 bases between. This CDR3 region has 12 residues. The data stem from a study of T cell changes during pregnancy in multiple sclerosis. Profiling relied on immunoSEQ multiplex PCR, and the TCRdb table lists in-frame clones only, not all of them. The table includes around 100,000 clones, about 90% detected once. The chain recombines TRBV29-1 with TRBJ2-5; perhaps TRBD2 as D (7 bases). The TCR was taken from a female donor with multiple sclerosis, enrolled in a pregnancy study. The sequenced sample was peripheral blood, obtained after pregnancy. This CDR3 reads CSVERGAKTQYF. As DNA, the CDR3 is TGCAGCGTTGAACGGGGGGCCAAGACCCAGTACTTC.